The text below deals with one T cell receptor (beta chain). Its specific antigen is unknown. It has no much larger one-base neighbor in the sample; base qualities were not kept. The data are from a study of cytomegalovirus exposure and HLA in healthy donors (TCRdb year 2017). Turning to the overall study: According to an earlier analysis of several hundred of the donors, about 170 million T cells yielded some 120 million unique TCR beta sequences and 250 to 350 Gb of sequence data. Roughly 290 gigabases of sequencing data and 70 million to 100 million unique TCR sequences made up an early release that covered several hundred HLA-typed donors. Of the roughly 410 genotyped donors, 65% to 90% were placed in the genetic ancestry cluster associated with self-reported Caucasian donors. The aim of the study was to test whether cataloging public T cell receptors could identify signatures of past pathogen exposure. The study profiled the T cell repertoires of around 700 subjects by immunosequencing and related them to cytomegalovirus serostatus. In addition to the first cohort of about 650 subjects, a separate validation cohort of approximately 130 different subjects was used. The study combined high-throughput TCR immunosequencing, statistical association of individual TCRs with disease status, and machine learning to predict cytomegalovirus infection status. In a later analysis, previously published TCR beta repertoires from 550 to 700 donors were re-analyzed and high-resolution HLA genotyping was added so that TCR occurrence patterns could be studied. The later analysis used no new phenotypic data to find candidate immune exposures, relying instead on TCR beta sequences and their occurrence across donors. An earlier analysis of approximately 630 of the donors applied high-throughput TCR beta sequencing to assess whether each TCR beta V gene segment acted as functional or pseudogenic. Donor age, sex, ethnicity and CMV serostatus were compiled alongside the repertoire data. Genome-wide SNP genotypes for about 65% of the 666 donors were used in a later genetic analysis, which treated that subset as a discovery cohort. All discovery cohort repertoires had been generated on a single sequencing platform. Both class I and class II loci were covered by HLA typing, at four-digit resolution. Typing coverage varied by locus: roughly 629-640 donors for A, B, C, DRB1 and DQB1; some 520 for DQA1; over 600 for DPA1; more than 450 for DPB1. Roughly five DR-DQ haplotypes were treated as single units for association and clustering because of strong linkage in the cohort. Across 398 genotyped donors of the cohort, an average of approximately 200,000 unique TCR beta nucleotide sequences per donor were sequenced, and 15% to 20% of those sequences were non-productive.

Overall results and qualifications from the work: In a later analysis, HLA-associated TCR beta chains were found to be more clonally expanded and to have lower generation probabilities than equally common non-associated chains. In a later analysis, TCR association rates were found to vary across HLA loci, with the most associated TCRs seen for DRB1 alleles and the fewest for HLA-C alleles. A cluster of highly shared sequence variants was judged likely to represent a technical artifact of the sequencing pipeline. In an earlier analysis of about 600 of the donors, most TCR beta V segments appeared in productive rearrangements about 87% or about 30% of the time, broadly matching IMGT annotations. The classifier was reported to diagnose cytomegalovirus status with high specificity and sensitivity in both the original and validation cohorts. A later analysis found that most CMV-associated TCR beta chains appeared HLA-restricted, with HLA associations seemingly driven largely by CMV exposure. A further reported finding was that TCR beta sequences accurately predicted the HLA-A and HLA-B alleles for most subjects in the first cohort. In the study, approximately 160 TCR beta chains were listed as associated with cytomegalovirus. At a false discovery rate of 0.05, a later analysis linked roughly 17,000 TCR beta sequences to specific HLA alleles. Most TCR sequences were seen in very few donors, while some public TCRs were found in many individuals. Correlated functional status among segregating V segments might reflect linkage disequilibrium, but an unknown experimental factor could not be ruled out. When HLA alleles, especially DR and DQ, strongly co-occurred, attributing TCR associations to individual alleles was difficult. Roughly uniform sequencing depth across donors was assumed in presence/absence analyses, although this assumption may not hold. Three of the identified cytomegalovirus-associated TCR beta chains were confirmed in vitro to be specific for cytomegalovirus antigens. Several of the top co-occurrence clusters appeared to be linked to parvovirus B19, influenza, CMV and Epstein-Barr virus, according to a later analysis. The only immune exposure information available for the cohort was CMV serostatus. According to the authors, the approach could potentially be generalized to other disease states and immunological phenotypes. HLA typing was unavailable for some donors at each locus, so association tests used only the typed subset. A later genetic analysis associated a missense DCLRE1C variant with V-gene and J-gene trimming of TCR beta chains, and an independent cohort replicated the association. Because counts were too low, approximately 15 rarely observed V segments, including chromosome 9 orphons, were excluded from the earlier analysis of 587 of the donors. Only TCR beta chains were sequenced in this cohort, and the absence of alpha or paired-chain data limited detectable features. According to a later genetic analysis, donors in an Asian-associated ancestry cluster had fewer N-insertions in productive TCRs than the approximately 670-donor mean. The 87-base-pair reads could not distinguish some IMGT-functional V segments, including TRBV6-2 and TRBV6-3, so those segments were excluded.

In total, 630 or so healthy bone marrow donors made up the cohort. All cohort members were sampled while nominally healthy, although unrecorded immune exposures were likely present. The donor tested CMV seronegative and was one of the 352 seronegative cohort members. A peripheral blood sample was provided by each donor, and peripheral blood mononuclear cells were used for TCR beta sequencing. Genomic DNA extraction from the blood cell samples was performed with the Qiagen DNeasy Blood Extraction Kit. The CDR3 measures 14 amino acids from cysteine to phenylalanine. The kept DNA is CDR3 alone, 42 bases in frame from the first base. Trimming removed 4 bases from V and 3 bases from J; the gene matches leave 6 bases unexplained. The germline V gene gives CDR1 as SGHDT and CDR2 as YYEEEE. Library generation was performed with the immunoSEQ multiplex PCR assay. The multiplex PCR relied on a mix of 60 forward primers for TCR Vbeta segments and 13 reverse primers for TCR Jbeta segments. The CDR3 region of rearranged TCR beta genes was amplified from genomic DNA by a multiplex PCR assay. On the Illumina HiSeq System, the amplified TCR beta libraries were sequenced as 87-base-pair reads. As for the authors' bioinformatics: Across the 666 repertoires, a later analysis counted some 80 million unique TCR beta chains, 9 million to 14 million of which were shared by at least two donors. Raw reads were error-corrected and collapsed into unique sequences by a nearest-neighbor algorithm in which closely related sequences were merged to remove PCR and sequencing errors. To assign V, D and J gene segments, CDR3 sequences were aligned to IMGT reference sequences. For a sequence to be retained, a match of at least six nucleotides was required to both a V gene segment and a J gene segment. A rearrangement counted as productive if the CDR3 had no stop codons and remained in frame with V and J, and every other rearrangement counted as non-productive. CDR3 was defined according to IMGT convention as the region running from the second conserved V-encoded cysteine to the conserved J-encoded phenylalanine. The earlier analysis of approximately 500 of the donors excluded sequences that lacked an unambiguous match to a single V gene segment. In an earlier analysis of several hundred of the donors, V segments were called functional above 56.7% productive rearrangements and were called segregating when the between-donor standard deviation exceeded 5%. A statistical classification framework was developed to diagnose cytomegalovirus status using the catalog of TCR beta chain sequences. In a later analysis, TCR nucleotide sequences were compared against IMGT/GENE-DB human TR gene sequences so that V and J genes could be assigned. A later analysis assigned CDR3 sequences and most-parsimonious VDJ recombination scenarios with the TCRdist pipeline. In a later analysis, each TCR beta chain was defined by its CDR3 amino acid sequence together with its V-gene family, and reads lacking a unique V-gene family were excluded. A later analysis removed several hundred highly shared, low-generation-probability nucleotide sequences to deal with suspected cross-contamination and a sequencing artifact. In a later analysis, a clonal expansion index for each public chain was calculated from normalized within-repertoire ranks of inferred template counts. In a later analysis, generation probabilities were computed with a VDJ recombination model fitted to out-of-frame rearrangements, and the resulting probabilities were checked against IGoR. In a later analysis, hypergeometric tests were used to score TCR-TCR, TCR-HLA and TCR-CMV co-occurrence, with a repertoire-size bias correction applied to TCR pairs. In a later analysis, false discovery rates were estimated by permuting HLA or CMV assignments 20 times. In a later analysis, co-occurring TCRs were grouped with DBSCAN, and TCRdist sequence similarity was added when clustering was performed within HLA-allele-positive subsets. Repertoires with fewer than 30,000 or more than 120,000 public chains, plus five repertoires with anomalous nucleotide sharing, were excluded from co-occurrence clustering. This immuneACCESS table, as held by TCRdb, lists in-frame sequences with V and J called but not all clones. Of the missing ones, under half trace to an unresolved V gene in checked studies; the others have no known cause. V and J calls and clone size are as listed in that table; D and trimming were resolved from the DNA. Counted in this sample were under 200,000 clones; roughly four fifths of them appeared once. The ten biggest clones cover approximately 3.1% of the sample.

Sequencing input: PBMCs. The sequence was collected from a woman aged 40 to 50 in good health and CMV-seronegative. Recombination joined TRBV5-6 with TRBJ2-5; 7 bases in the middle match TRBD2. The CDR3 has the sequence CASSRGGGEETQYF. The DNA reads TGTGCCAGCAGCCGGGGCGGGGGAGAAGAGACCCAGTACTTC.